Detailed here is one T cell receptor beta chain. This receptor's antigen is unknown. The input lacks base qualities; no much larger clone sits a single base away. The CDR3 numbers 14 residues from cysteine through phenylalanine. Only CDR3 DNA remains: 42 bases, in frame from the first base. V is cut by 2 bases and J by 8 bases, and the space between the germline ends is 12 bases. CDR1 and CDR2 are drawn from the germline V gene: SGHVS, FQNEAQ. The instrument was an Illumina HiSeq 1500. TCRdb cleaned the public reads at Q25 with fastp, built clones with MiXCR and kept in-frame beta chains. Identical CDR3 proteins give one entry, which carries the most common genes and DNA. The sample table lists approximately 130,000 distinct CDR3 sequences, under 30% of them with a count of one. The ten most abundant clones make up about a third of the sample. This record belongs to a study of T cell repertoires in cytomegalovirus infection (dated by TCRdb to about 2019). Regarding the complete study: Because public TCR beta signatures pointed to carriage of CMV infection together with the matching HLA type, the HLA type of each donor mattered for the analysis. Overall results and qualifications from the work: The ex vivo response was dominated by HLA-C-restricted CMV-specific TCR beta clonotypes, and the single most frequent clonotype in two of eight donors was supplied by these HLA-C-restricted clonotypes. Cumulative frequency of public TCR beta family members discriminated carriers of CMV infection plus the relevant HLA type in this cohort and an independent approximately 350-donor cohort.

Sample: PBMCs, sequenced either directly or after in vitro stimulation (not recorded which). This clonotype was obtained from a human donor in good health (CMV status not recorded). Some clones in this sample may be carry-over from other donors' samples. This chain is built from TRBV7-8 and TRBJ1-4, with the D gene uncertain. DNA sequence: TGTGCCAGCAGCTTACGGGGTTTCGGGGAAAAACTGTTTTTT. Its coded protein is CASSLRGFGEKLFF.